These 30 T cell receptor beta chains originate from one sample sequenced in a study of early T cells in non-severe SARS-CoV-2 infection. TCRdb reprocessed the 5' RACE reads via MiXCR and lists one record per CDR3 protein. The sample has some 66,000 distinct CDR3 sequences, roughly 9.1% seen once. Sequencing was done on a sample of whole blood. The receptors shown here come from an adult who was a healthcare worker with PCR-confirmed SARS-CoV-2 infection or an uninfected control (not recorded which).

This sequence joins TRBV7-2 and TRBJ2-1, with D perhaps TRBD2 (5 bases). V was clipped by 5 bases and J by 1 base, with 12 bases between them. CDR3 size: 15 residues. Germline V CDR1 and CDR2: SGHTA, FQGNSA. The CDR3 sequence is CASSPRAGSYNEQFF. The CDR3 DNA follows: TGTGCCAGCAGCCCCCGCGCGGGTTCCTACAATGAGCAGTTCTTC.

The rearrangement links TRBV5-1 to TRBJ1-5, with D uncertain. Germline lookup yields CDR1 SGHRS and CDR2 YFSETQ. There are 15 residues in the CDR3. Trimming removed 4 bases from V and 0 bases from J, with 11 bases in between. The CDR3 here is CASSPDGNSNQPQHF. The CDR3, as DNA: TGCGCCAGCAGCCCGGATGGGAATAGCAATCAGCCCCAGCATTTT.

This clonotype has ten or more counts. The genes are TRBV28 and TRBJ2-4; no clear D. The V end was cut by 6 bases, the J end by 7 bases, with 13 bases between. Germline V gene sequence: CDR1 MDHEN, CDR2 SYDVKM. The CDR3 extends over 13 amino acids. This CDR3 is CASSPPVGNIQYF. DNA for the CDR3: TGTGCCAGCAGCCCCCCTGTGGGGAACATTCAGTACTTC.

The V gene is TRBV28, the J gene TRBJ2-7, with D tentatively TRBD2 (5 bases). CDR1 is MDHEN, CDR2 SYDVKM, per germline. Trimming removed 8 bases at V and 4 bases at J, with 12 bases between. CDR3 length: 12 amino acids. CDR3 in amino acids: CASRESHYEQYF. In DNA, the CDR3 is TGTGCCAGCCGGGAATCACATTACGAGCAGTACTTC.

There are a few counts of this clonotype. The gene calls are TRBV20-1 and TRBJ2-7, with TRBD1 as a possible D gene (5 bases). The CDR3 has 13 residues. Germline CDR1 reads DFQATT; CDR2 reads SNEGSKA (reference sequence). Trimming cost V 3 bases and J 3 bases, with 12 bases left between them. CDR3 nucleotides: TGCAGTGCTAGTCAGGGTATGAACTACGAGCAGTACTTC. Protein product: CSASQGMNYEQYF.

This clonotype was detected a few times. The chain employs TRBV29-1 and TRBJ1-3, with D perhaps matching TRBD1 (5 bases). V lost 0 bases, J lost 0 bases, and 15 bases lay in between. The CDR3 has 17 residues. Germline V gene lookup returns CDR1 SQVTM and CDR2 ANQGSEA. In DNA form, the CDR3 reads TGCAGCGTTGAAGATCACGAAGGGACTGTCTCTGGAAACACCATATATTTT. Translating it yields CSVEDHEGTVSGNTIYF.

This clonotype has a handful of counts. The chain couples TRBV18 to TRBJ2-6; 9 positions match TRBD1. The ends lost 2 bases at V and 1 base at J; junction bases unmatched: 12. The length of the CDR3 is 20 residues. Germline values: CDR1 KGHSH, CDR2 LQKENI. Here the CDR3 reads CASSPSLYGTGPSGANVLTF. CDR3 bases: TGTGCCAGCTCACCATCTTTGTACGGGACAGGGCCATCTGGGGCCAACGTCCTGACTTTC.

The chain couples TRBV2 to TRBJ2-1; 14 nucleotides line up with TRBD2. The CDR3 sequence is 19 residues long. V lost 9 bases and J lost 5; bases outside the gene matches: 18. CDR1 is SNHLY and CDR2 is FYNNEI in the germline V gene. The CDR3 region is CASFLPGLAGAGGNNEQFF. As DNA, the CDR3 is TGTGCCAGTTTCTTGCCGGGACTAGCGGGAGCAGGGGGCAACAATGAGCAGTTCTTC.

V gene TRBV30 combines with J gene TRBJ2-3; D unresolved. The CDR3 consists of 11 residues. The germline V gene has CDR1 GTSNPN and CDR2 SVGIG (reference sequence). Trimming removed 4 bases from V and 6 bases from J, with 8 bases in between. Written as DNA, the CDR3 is TGTGCCTGGACTAACGGGGATACGCAGTATTTT. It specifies CAWTNGDTQYF.

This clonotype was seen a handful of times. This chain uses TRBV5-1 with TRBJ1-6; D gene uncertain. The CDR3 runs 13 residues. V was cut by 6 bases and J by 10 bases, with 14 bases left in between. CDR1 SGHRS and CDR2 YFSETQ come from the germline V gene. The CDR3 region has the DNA TGCGCCAGCACCCTGGACGGGAACTCACCCCTCCACTTT. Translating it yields CASTLDGNSPLHF.

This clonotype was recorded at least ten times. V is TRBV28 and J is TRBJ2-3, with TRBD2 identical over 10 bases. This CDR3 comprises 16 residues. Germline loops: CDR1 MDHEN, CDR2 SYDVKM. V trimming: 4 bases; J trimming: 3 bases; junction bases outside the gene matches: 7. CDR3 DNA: TGTGCCAGCAGTTCGATTAGCGGGAGGACGACAGATACGCAGTATTTT. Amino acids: CASSSISGRTTDTQYF.

The CDR3 protein is CSARAGQYNSPLHF. DNA for the CDR3: TGCAGTGCTAGGGCGGGACAGTATAATTCACCCCTCCACTTT. The J gene is TRBJ1-6, the V gene TRBV20-1; 7 bases map to TRBD1. The CDR3 length is 14 residues. Per germline, CDR1 DFQATT and CDR2 SNEGSKA (reference sequence). V trimming: 3 bases; J trimming: 4 bases; junction bases outside the gene matches: 3.

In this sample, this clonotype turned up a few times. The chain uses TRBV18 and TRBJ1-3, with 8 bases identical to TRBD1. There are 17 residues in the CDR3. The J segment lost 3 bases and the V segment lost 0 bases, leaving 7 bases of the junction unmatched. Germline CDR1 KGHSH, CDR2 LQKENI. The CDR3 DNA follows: TGTGCCAGCTCACCACCGGGAGGCAGGGGGCTTGGAAACACCATATATTTT. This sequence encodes CASSPPGGRGLGNTIYF. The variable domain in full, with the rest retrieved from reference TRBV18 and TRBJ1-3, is NAGVMQNPRHLVRRRGQEARLRCSPMKGHSHVYWYRQLPEEGLKFMVYLQKENIIDESGMPKERFSAEFPKEGPSILRIQQVVRGDSAAYFCASSPPGGRGLGNTIYFGEGSWLTVV.

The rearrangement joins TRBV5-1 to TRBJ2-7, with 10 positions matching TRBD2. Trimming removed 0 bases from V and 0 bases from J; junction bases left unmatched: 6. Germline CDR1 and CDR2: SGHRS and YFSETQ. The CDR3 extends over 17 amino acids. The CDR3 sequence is CASSLVLAGNPSYEQYF. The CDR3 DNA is TGCGCCAGCAGCTTGGTACTAGCGGGGAACCCCTCCTACGAGCAGTACTTC.

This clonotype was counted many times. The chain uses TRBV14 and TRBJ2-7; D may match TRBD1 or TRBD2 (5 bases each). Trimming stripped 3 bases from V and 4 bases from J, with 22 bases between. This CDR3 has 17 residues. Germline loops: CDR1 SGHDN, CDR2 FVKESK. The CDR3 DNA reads TGTGCCAGCAGCCACCTCCGATCGGGGCAAAACTCGTACGAGCAGTACTTC. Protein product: CASSHLRSGQNSYEQYF.

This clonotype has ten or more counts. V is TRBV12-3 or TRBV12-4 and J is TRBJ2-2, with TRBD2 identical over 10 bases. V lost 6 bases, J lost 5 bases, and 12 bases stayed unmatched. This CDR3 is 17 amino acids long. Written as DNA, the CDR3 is TGTGCCAGCAGCCCCTCCAGCGGGAGGGCCCAGACCGGGGAGCTGTTTTTT. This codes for CASSPSSGRAQTGELFF.

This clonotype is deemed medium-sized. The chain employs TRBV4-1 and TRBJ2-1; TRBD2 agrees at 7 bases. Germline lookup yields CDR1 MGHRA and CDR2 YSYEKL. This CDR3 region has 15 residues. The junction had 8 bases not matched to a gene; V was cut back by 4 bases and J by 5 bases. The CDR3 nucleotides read TGCGCCAGCAGCCCTAAGGGACTACCCAACAATGAGCAGTTCTTC. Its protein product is CASSPKGLPNNEQFF.

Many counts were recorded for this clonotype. CDR3 sequence reads: CASSLGLTEFQETQYF. The CDR3 DNA is TGCGCCAGCAGCTTGGGGTTGACAGAATTCCAAGAGACCCAGTACTTC. The chain uses TRBV5-1 and TRBJ2-5, with D possibly TRBD1 on 5 matching bases. The CDR3 consists of 16 residues. The germline V gene encodes CDR1 SGHRS and CDR2 YFSETQ. V lost 0 bases and J 1 base, leaving 13 bases between the germline ends.

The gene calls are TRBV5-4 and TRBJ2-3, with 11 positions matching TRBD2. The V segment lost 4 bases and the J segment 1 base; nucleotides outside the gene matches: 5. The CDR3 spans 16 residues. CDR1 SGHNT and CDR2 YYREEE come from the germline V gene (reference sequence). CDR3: CASSKTGLAGTDTQYF. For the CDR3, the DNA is TGTGCCAGCAGCAAAACGGGACTAGCGGGCACAGATACGCAGTATTTT.

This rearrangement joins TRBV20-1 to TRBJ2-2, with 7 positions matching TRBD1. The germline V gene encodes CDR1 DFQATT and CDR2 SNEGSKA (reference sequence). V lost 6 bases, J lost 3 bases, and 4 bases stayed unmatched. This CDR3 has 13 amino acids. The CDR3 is CSASDRDTGELFF. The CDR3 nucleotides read TGCAGTGCAAGCGACAGGGACACCGGGGAGCTGTTTTTT.

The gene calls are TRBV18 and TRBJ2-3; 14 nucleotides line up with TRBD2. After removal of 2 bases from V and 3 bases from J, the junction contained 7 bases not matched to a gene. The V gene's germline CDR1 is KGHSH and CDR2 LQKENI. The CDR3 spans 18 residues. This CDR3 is CASSPYAGTSGRTDTQYF. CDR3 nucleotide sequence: TGTGCCAGCTCACCATACGCCGGGACTAGCGGGAGAACAGATACGCAGTATTTT.

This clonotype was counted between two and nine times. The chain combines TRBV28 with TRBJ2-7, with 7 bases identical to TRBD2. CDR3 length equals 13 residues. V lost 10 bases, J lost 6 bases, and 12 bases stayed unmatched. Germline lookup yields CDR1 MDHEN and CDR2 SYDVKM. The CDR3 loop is CANRGQGEGEQYF. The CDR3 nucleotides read TGTGCCAACCGCGGACAAGGGGAGGGCGAGCAGTACTTC.

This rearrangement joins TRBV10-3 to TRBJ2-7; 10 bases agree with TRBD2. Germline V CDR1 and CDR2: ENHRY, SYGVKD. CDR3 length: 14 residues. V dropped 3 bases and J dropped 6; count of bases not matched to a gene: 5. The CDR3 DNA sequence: TGTGCCATCAGTGACGCTAGCGGGAGCTCCGAGCAGTACTTC. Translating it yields CAISDASGSSEQYF.

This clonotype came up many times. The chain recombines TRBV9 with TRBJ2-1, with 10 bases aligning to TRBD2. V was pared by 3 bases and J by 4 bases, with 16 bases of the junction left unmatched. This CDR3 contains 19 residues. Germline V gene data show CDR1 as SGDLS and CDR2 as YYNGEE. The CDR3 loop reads CASSGQGLAGESRYNEQFF. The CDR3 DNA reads TGTGCCAGCAGCGGCCAGGGGCTAGCGGGAGAAAGTCGGTACAATGAGCAGTTCTTC.

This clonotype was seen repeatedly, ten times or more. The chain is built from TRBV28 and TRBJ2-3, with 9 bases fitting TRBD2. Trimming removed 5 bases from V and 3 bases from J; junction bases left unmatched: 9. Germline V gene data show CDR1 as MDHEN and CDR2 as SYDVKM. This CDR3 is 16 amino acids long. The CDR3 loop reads CASSIFRGLATDTQYF. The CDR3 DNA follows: TGTGCCAGCAGTATTTTTAGGGGACTAGCTACAGATACGCAGTATTTT.

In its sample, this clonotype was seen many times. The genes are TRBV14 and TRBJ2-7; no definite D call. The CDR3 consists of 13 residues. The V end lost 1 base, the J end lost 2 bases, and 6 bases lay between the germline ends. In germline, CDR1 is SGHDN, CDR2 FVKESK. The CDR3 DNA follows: TGTGCCAGCAGCCAAGTTCATCCCTACGAGCAGTACTTC. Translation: CASSQVHPYEQYF.

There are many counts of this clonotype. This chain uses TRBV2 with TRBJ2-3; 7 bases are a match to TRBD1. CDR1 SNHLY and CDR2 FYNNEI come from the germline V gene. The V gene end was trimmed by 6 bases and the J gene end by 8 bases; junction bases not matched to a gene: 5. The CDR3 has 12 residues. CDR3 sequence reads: CASRATGTTQYF. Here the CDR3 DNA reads TGTGCCAGCAGGGCGACAGGGACTACGCAGTATTTT.

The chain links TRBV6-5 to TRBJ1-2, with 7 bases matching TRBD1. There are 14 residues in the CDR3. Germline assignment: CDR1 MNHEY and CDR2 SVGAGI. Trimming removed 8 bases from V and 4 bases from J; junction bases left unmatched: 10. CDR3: CASQSRGQTYGYTF. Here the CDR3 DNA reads TGTGCCAGCCAAAGTCGGGGACAGACCTATGGCTACACCTTC.

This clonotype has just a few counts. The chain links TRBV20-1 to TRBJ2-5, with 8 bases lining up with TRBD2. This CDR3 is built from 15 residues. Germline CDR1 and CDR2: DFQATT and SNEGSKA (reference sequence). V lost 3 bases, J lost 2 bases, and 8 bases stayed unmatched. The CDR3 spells CSASPETSVQETQYF. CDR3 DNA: TGCAGTGCTAGCCCCGAGACTAGCGTGCAAGAGACCCAGTACTTC.

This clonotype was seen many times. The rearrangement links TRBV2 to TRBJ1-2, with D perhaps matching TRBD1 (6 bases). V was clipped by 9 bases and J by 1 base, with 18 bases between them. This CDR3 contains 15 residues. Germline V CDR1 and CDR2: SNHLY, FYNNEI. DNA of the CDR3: TGTGCCAGTTCTAGCCTTGGACAGCTTAACTATGGCTACACCTTC. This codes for CASSSLGQLNYGYTF.